The rows below give T cell receptor beta chains drawn from one sample of a study of OX40 agonist ivuxolimab in advanced cancers. Clones were read by immunoSEQ multiplex PCR, and TCRdb kept only the in-frame ones, dropping some. This table holds tens of thousands of clones, approximately 83% found once. Material: CD4+ or CD8+ T cells sorted from blood, obtained in a trial of the OX40 agonist ivuxolimab. The receptors derive from an adult with an advanced solid tumor such as melanoma, head and neck, liver or kidney cancer. The CDR3 runs from the conserved cysteine through the conserved F or W. A D gene is named only where the DNA matches it firmly. Clone size, where shown, is once, few, many, or a class for clones that have expanded.

j_gene	len	abundance	d_gene	v_gene	CDR3aa	CDR3nt
TRBJ2-3	13	medium-sized	-	TRBV10-1	CASPNPMQDTQYF	TGCGCCAGCCCAAATCCCATGCAAGATACGCAGTATTTT
TRBJ1-1	12	-	-	TRBV13	CASSLRATEAFF	TGTGCCAGCAGCTTACGGGCGACTGAAGCTTTCTTT
TRBJ1-2	14	-	TRBD1	TRBV28	CASSLGQASMGYTF	TGTGCCAGCAGTTTGGGACAGGCATCTATGGGCTACACCTTC
TRBJ1-4	12	-	-	TRBV2	CASKGDDEKLFF	TGTGCCAGCAAGGGAGACGATGAAAAACTGTTTTTT
TRBJ2-7	13	-	-	TRBV30	CAHDRKNYYEQYF	TGTGCCCACGACAGAAAAAATTACTACGAGCAGTACTTC
TRBJ1-6	15	-	TRBD1	TRBV9	CASSFDRVGNSPLHF	TGTGCCAGCAGCTTCGACAGGGTAGGGAATTCACCCCTCCACTTT
TRBJ2-3	11	-	-	TRBV10-3	CAIRAIDTQYF	TGTGCCATCAGGGCCATAGATACGCAGTATTTT
TRBJ1-1	12	-	TRBD1	TRBV6-1	CASSRPGQQAFF	TGTGCCAGCTCACGCCCGGGACAGCAAGCTTTCTTT
TRBJ2-7	13	-	TRBD2	TRBV28	CASGLAGAHEQYF	TGTGCCAGCGGACTAGCGGGAGCCCACGAGCAGTACTTC
TRBJ2-7	15	-	-	TRBV27	CASSRLQGVGHEQYF	TGTGCCAGCAGTCGTCTGCAGGGAGTAGGGCACGAGCAGTACTTC
TRBJ1-6	15	few	TRBD1	TRBV5-1	CASTRGTGEESPLHF	TGCGCCAGCACCCGCGGGACAGGGGAGGAATCACCCCTCCACTTT
TRBJ2-3	13	-	-	TRBV29-1	CSVGGGARDTQYF	TGCAGCGTTGGAGGGGGGGCAAGAGATACGCAGTATTTT